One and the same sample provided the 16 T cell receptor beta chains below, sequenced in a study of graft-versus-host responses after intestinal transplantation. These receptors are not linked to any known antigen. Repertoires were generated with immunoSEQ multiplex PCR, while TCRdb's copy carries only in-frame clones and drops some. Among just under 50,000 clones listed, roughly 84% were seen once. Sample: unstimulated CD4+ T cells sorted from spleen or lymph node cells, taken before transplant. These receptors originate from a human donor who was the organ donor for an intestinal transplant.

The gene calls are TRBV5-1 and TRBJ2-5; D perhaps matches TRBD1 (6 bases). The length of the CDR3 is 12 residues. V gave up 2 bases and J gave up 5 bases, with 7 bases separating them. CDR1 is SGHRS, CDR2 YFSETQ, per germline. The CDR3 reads CASSFDRETQYF. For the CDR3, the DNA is TGCGCCAGCAGCTTTGACAGGGAGACCCAGTACTTC. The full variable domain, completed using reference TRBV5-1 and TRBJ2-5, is KAGVTQTPRYLIKTRGQQVTLSCSPISGHRSVSWYQQTPGQGLQFLFEYFSETQRNKGNFPGRFSGRQFSNSRSEMNVSTLELGDSALYLCASSFDRETQYFGPGTRLLVL.

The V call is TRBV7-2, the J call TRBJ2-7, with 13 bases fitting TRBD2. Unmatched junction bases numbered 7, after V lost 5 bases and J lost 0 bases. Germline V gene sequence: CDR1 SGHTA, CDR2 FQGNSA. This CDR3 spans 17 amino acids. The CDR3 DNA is TGTGCCAGCAGCAGGACTAGCGGGAGTTGGAGCTCCTACGAGCAGTACTTC. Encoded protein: CASSRTSGSWSSYEQYF.

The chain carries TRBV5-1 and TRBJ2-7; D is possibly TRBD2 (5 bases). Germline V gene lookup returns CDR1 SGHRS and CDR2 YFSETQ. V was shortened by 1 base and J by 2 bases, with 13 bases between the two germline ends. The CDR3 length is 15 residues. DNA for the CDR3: TGCGCCAGCAGCTTGCGGGGTGGATTCGCCTACGAGCAGTACTTC. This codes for CASSLRGGFAYEQYF.

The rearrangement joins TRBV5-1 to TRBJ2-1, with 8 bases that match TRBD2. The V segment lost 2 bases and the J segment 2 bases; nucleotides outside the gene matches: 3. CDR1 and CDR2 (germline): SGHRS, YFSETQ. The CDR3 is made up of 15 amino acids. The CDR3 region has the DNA TGCGCCAGCAGCTTACTAGCGGAGGCCTACAATGAGCAGTTCTTC. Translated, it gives CASSLLAEAYNEQFF.

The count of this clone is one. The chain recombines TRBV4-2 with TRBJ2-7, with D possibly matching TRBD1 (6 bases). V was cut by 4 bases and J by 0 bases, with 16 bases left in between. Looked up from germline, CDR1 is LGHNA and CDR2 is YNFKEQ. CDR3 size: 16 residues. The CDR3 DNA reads TGTGCCAGCAGCCTCGGACAGAGCAAAAGCTCCTACGAGCAGTACTTC. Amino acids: CASSLGQSKSSYEQYF.

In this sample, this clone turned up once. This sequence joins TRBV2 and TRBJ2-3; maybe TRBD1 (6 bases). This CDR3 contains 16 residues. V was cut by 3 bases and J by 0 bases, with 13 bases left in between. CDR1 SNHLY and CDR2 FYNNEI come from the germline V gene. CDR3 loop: CASSEGHSSSTDTQYF. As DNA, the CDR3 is TGTGCCAGCAGTGAGGGACACTCGAGCAGCACAGATACGCAGTATTTT.

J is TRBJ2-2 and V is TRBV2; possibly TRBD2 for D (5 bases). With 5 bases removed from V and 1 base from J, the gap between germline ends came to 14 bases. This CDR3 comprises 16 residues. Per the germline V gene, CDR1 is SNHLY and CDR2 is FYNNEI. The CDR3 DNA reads TGTGCCAGCAGTCGGCTAGCTAATCGGAACACCGGGGAGCTGTTTTTT. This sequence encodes CASSRLANRNTGELFF. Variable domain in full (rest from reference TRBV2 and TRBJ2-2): EPEVTQTPSHQVTQMGQEVILRCVPISNHLYFYWYRQILGQKVEFLVSFYNNEISEKSEIFDDQFSVERPDGSNFTLKIRSTKLEDSAMYFCASSRLANRNTGELFFGEGSRLTVL.

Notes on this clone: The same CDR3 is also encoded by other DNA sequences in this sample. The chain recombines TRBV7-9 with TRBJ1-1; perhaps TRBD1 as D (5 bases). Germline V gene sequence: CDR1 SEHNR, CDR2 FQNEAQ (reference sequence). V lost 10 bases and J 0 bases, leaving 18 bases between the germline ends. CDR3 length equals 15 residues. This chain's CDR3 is CAIDLGRGLNTEAFF. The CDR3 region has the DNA TGTGCCATCGACCTAGGGAGGGGACTGAACACTGAAGCTTTCTTT.

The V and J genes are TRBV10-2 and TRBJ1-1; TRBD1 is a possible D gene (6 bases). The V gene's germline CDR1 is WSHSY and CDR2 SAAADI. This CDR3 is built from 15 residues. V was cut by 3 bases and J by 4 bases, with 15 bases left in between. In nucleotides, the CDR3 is TGCGCCAGCAGTGACCCGGGGGCTTGGAGCACTGAAGCTTTCTTT. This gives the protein CASSDPGAWSTEAFF.

CDR3 bases: TGTGCCTGGAGCTTGACAGGGAGGAGTAAAGCTTTCTTT. It codes for CAWSLTGRSKAFF. V and J are TRBV30 and TRBJ1-1, with 7 positions matching TRBD1. This CDR3 has 13 residues. J was trimmed by 9 bases and V by 3 bases; bases with no gene match: 10. CDR1 and CDR2 from the germline V gene are GTSNPN and SVGIG (reference sequence).

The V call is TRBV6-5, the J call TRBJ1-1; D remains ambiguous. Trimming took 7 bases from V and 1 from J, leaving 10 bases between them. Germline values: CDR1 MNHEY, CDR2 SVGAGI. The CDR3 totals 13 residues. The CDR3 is CASTSLGNTEAFF. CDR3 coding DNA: TGTGCCAGCACGTCACTCGGGAACACTGAAGCTTTCTTT.

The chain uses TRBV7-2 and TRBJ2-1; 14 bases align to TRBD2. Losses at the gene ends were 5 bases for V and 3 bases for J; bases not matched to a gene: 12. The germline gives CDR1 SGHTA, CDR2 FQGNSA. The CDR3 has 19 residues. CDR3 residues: CASSPRTSGGQGIYNEQFF. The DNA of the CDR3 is TGTGCCAGCAGCCCCCGGACTAGCGGGGGGCAAGGTATCTACAATGAGCAGTTCTTC. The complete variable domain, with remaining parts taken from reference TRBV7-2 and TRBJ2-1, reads GAGVSQSPSNKVTEKGKDVELRCDPISGHTALYWYRQSLGQGLEFLIYFQGNSAPDKSGLPSDRFSAERTGGSVSTLTIQRTQQEDSAVYLCASSPRTSGGQGIYNEQFFGPGTRLTVL.

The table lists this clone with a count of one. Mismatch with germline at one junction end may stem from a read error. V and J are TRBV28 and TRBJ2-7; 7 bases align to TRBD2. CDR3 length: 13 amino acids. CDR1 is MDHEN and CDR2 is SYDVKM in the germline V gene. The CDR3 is CASSLGDTSGKDF. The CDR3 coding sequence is TGTGCCAGCAGTTTAGGTGACACCAGCGGGAAGGACTTC.

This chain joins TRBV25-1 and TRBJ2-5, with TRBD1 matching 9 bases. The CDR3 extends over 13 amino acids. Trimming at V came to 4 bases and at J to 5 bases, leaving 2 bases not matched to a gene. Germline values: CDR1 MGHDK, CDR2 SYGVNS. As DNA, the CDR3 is TGTGCCAGCAGTGGACAGGGGGGGGAGACCCAGTACTTC. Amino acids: CASSGQGGETQYF.

In DNA, the CDR3 is TGTGCCAGCAGTTCGGACAGGGGGAATCAGCCCCAGCATTTT. Its translation: CASSSDRGNQPQHF. V usage is TRBV6-5 and J usage is TRBJ1-5; 10 bases fit TRBD1. The CDR3 extends over 14 amino acids. V lost 4 bases, J lost 4 bases, and 1 base stayed unmatched. Germline CDR1 is MNHEY and CDR2 is SVGAGI.

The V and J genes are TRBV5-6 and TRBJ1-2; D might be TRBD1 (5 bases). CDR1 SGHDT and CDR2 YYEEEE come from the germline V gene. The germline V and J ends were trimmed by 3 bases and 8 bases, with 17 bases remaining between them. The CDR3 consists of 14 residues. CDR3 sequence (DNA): TGTGCCAGCAGCTATGATGACTGGGGCGGGGGCTACACCTTC. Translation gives CASSYDDWGGGYTF.